Below are 23 T cell receptor beta chains sequenced from a single sample in a study of blood T cell repertoires in COVID-19. The table came from immunoSEQ multiplex PCR; TCRdb's copy has only in-frame clones and leaves some out. The sample lists 85,000 to 100,000 clones, 80% to 90% seen once, with around 2.1% in the top ten. Input material: peripheral blood. The receptors shown here come from a man aged 45-60 years with COVID-19, enrolled during active disease.

The chain has TRBV18 and TRBJ1-6; D unclear. Germline V gene lookup returns CDR1 KGHSH and CDR2 LQKENI. The CDR3 totals 15 residues. V was cut by 3 bases and J by 5 bases, with 11 bases left in between. CDR3 region: CASSPAVTDNSPLHF. Here the CDR3 DNA reads TGTGCCAGCTCACCGGCGGTTACGGATAATTCACCCCTCCACTTT. The full variable domain, completed using reference TRBV18 and TRBJ1-6, is NAGVMQNPRHLVRRRGQEARLRCSPMKGHSHVYWYRQLPEEGLKFMVYLQKENIIDESGMPKERFSAEFPKEGPSILRIQQVVRGDSAAYFCASSPAVTDNSPLHFGNGTRLTVT.

This chain uses TRBV3-1 (or the pseudogene TRBV3-2) with TRBJ2-3; no firm D call. V dropped 0 bases and J dropped 6 bases, with 4 bases sitting between them. The germline CDR1 and CDR2 sequences are LGHDT and YNNKEL (reference sequence). The CDR3 sequence is 12 residues long. The CDR3 sequence is CASSQDPDTQYF. In DNA form, the CDR3 reads TGTGCCAGCAGCCAAGACCCGGATACGCAGTATTTT.

This CDR3 is CAWNRDIQPQHF. Written as DNA, the CDR3 is TGTGCCTGGAATAGGGACATTCAGCCCCAGCATTTT. The chain joins TRBV30 to TRBJ1-5; possibly TRBD1 for D (6 bases). This CDR3 contains 12 residues. Trimming cost V 4 bases and J 6 bases, with 10 bases left between them. Germline assignment: CDR1 GTSNPN and CDR2 SVGIG (reference sequence). Filled out from reference TRBV30 and TRBJ1-5, the complete variable domain reads SQTIHQWPATLVQPVGSPLSLECTVEGTSNPNLYWYRQAAGRGLQLLFYSVGIGQISSEVPQNLSASRPQDRQFILSSKKLLLSDSGFYLCAWNRDIQPQHFGDGTRLSIL.

The rearrangement joins TRBV5-1 to TRBJ2-7; 11 nucleotides match TRBD2. Germline lookup yields CDR1 SGHRS and CDR2 YFSETQ. The junction had 11 bases not matched to a gene; V was cut back by 5 bases and J by 7 bases. This CDR3 region has 15 residues. CDR3 sequence reads: CASRPSGGLQGEQYF. DNA for the CDR3: TGCGCCAGCAGGCCTAGCGGGGGGCTCCAAGGGGAGCAGTACTTC.

This chain uses TRBV28 with TRBJ1-2, with TRBD1 as a possible D gene (6 bases). The germline V gene has CDR1 MDHEN and CDR2 SYDVKM. V was cut by 5 bases and J by 1 base, with 20 bases left in between. This CDR3 has 17 residues. The CDR3 region is CASSPVSGGRLNYGYTF. The CDR3 nucleotides are TGTGCCAGCAGTCCCGTAAGCGGGGGGCGACTTAACTATGGCTACACCTTC.

The chain couples TRBV19 to TRBJ2-1; 8 bases map to TRBD2. The ends lost 4 bases at V and 12 bases at J; junction bases unmatched: 5. The CDR3 spans 12 residues. CDR1 LNHDA and CDR2 SQIVND come from the germline V gene (reference sequence). This CDR3 reads CASSTPSGRQFF. CDR3 in DNA: TGTGCCAGTAGTACTCCTAGCGGGCGGCAGTTCTTC.

This chain links TRBV3-1 (or the pseudogene TRBV3-2) with TRBJ2-1; 7 bases map to TRBD2. The V gene end was trimmed by 4 bases and the J gene end by 8 bases; junction bases not matched to a gene: 17. The CDR3 consists of 17 residues. From germline, CDR1 is LGHDT and CDR2 YNNKEL (reference sequence). The CDR3, as DNA: TGTGCCAGCAGCCTGTCGCTGGTGGGGGGGAGTAGTTATGAGCAGTTCTTC. It specifies CASSLSLVGGSSYEQFF.

The V call is TRBV7-8, the J call TRBJ2-1, with a weak D call TRBD2 (6 bases). Trimming took off 5 bases at V and 0 bases at J, with 20 bases between the two ends. Germline V gene lookup returns CDR1 SGHVS and CDR2 FQNEAQ. The CDR3 sequence is 18 residues long. CDR3 in DNA: TGTGCCAGCAGCCCGGGGGTAGGGGCGGTAAGCTCCTACAATGAGCAGTTCTTC. This codes for CASSPGVGAVSSYNEQFF.

The V call is TRBV9, the J call TRBJ2-5, with 16 bases fitting TRBD2. Per the germline V gene, CDR1 is SGDLS and CDR2 is YYNGEE. This CDR3 has 18 amino acids. With V trimmed by 3 bases and J by 4 bases, 9 bases remained unmatched. The CDR3 region is CASSAKGLAGGPGETQYF. In nucleotides, the CDR3 is TGTGCCAGCAGCGCAAAGGGACTAGCGGGGGGGCCAGGAGAGACCCAGTACTTC.

This chain links TRBV19 with TRBJ2-3; perhaps TRBD2 as D (6 bases). Trimming took 2 bases from V and 7 from J, leaving 16 bases between them. Germline values: CDR1 LNHDA, CDR2 SQIVND (reference sequence). CDR3 size: 15 residues. The CDR3 sequence: CASSIMQAGINTQYF. CDR3 coding DNA: TGTGCCAGTAGTATAATGCAGGCGGGAATAAATACGCAGTATTTT.

The V gene is TRBV6-6, the J gene TRBJ2-1, with D possibly matching TRBD2 (5 bases). Germline V lookup: CDR1 MNHNY, CDR2 SVGAGI (reference sequence). V lost 6 bases to trimming and J lost 0 bases, with 12 bases between them. The CDR3 length is 15 residues. Here the CDR3 reads CASRTTRSSYNEQFF. CDR3 coding DNA: TGTGCCAGCAGGACCACTAGGAGCTCCTACAATGAGCAGTTCTTC.

The CDR3 loop reads CASSPGAEINRSEAFF. CDR3 DNA sequence: TGCGCCAGCAGCCCGGGTGCCGAAATTAATAGGTCTGAAGCTTTCTTT. This chain uses TRBV5-1 with TRBJ1-1, with unresolved D. V lost 4 bases and J 6 bases, leaving 22 bases between the germline ends. The CDR3 length is 16 residues. In germline, CDR1 is SGHRS, CDR2 YFSETQ.

The chain combines TRBV9 with TRBJ2-2, with 10 bases aligning to TRBD1. The CDR3 is made up of 17 amino acids. Germline V CDR1 and CDR2: SGDLS, YYNGEE. The J segment lost 6 bases and the V segment lost 0 bases, leaving 8 bases of the junction unmatched. CDR3: CASSVAGTGVRAGELFF. The CDR3 nucleotides are TGTGCCAGCAGCGTAGCCGGGACAGGGGTTCGGGCCGGGGAGCTGTTTTTT.

The chain carries TRBV3-1 (or the pseudogene TRBV3-2) and TRBJ2-3; D gene ambiguous. Germline V gives CDR1 LGHDT, CDR2 YNNKEL (reference sequence). This CDR3 region has 16 residues. Between the trimmed V and J ends, which lost 5 bases and 0 bases, there was a span of 15 bases. The CDR3 DNA reads as TGTGCCAGCAGCTTAAGGAACCCGAGGAGCACAGATACGCAGTATTTT. Residues: CASSLRNPRSTDTQYF.

The J gene is TRBJ1-2, the V gene TRBV9; 8 nucleotides line up with TRBD1. Trimming at V came to 3 bases and at J to 2 bases, leaving 3 bases not matched to a gene. This CDR3 region has 14 residues. The germline V gene encodes CDR1 SGDLS and CDR2 YYNGEE. CDR3 DNA sequence: TGTGCCAGCAGCGACGGACAGGGAAACTATGGCTACACCTTC. Translation: CASSDGQGNYGYTF.

This rearrangement joins TRBV7-2 to TRBJ1-2, with 10 bases fitting TRBD1. Trimming at V came to 1 base and at J to 5 bases, leaving 1 base not matched to a gene. This CDR3 is 14 amino acids long. CDR1 is SGHTA, CDR2 FQGNSA, per germline. CDR3: CASSLGGQGYGYTF. CDR3 in DNA: TGTGCCAGCAGCTTAGGGGGACAGGGGTATGGCTACACCTTC.

The rearrangement joins TRBV3-1 (or the pseudogene TRBV3-2) to TRBJ2-1, with D tentatively TRBD1 (8 bases). V was cut by 4 bases and J by 9 bases, with 13 bases left in between. From germline, CDR1 is LGHDT and CDR2 YNNKEL (reference sequence). The CDR3 contains 13 residues. The CDR3 spells CASSRAGTGEQFF. The CDR3 DNA follows: TGTGCCAGCAGCCGAGCGGGGACAGGTGAGCAGTTCTTC.

The rearrangement uses TRBV25-1 and TRBJ2-7, with D possibly being TRBD2 (6 bases). The CDR3 has 14 residues. Germline CDR1 reads MGHDK; CDR2 reads SYGVNS. The germline V and J ends were trimmed by 4 bases and 9 bases, with 19 bases remaining between them. In nucleotides, the CDR3 is TGTGCCAGCAGTGGAAGGAGCCAAAAGCGGGTGCAGTACTTC. Translated, it gives CASSGRSQKRVQYF.

The chain joins TRBV28 to TRBJ1-2; 8 nucleotides align to TRBD1. Losses at the gene ends were 2 bases for V and 8 bases for J; bases not matched to a gene: 7. Per germline, CDR1 MDHEN and CDR2 SYDVKM. CDR3 length: 14 amino acids. In DNA, the CDR3 is TGTGCCAGCAGTTTACGGACAGGGTGGGGAGGCTACACCTTC. It yields the protein CASSLRTGWGGYTF.

In its sample, this clone was seen once. V usage is TRBV14 and J usage is TRBJ1-1; D is uncertain. Germline V gene data show CDR1 as SGHDN and CDR2 as FVKESK. The V and J ends lost 2 bases and 1 base respectively, with 11 bases between them. This CDR3 is 15 amino acids long. The CDR3 sequence is CASSQTRSGNTEAFF. The CDR3 DNA reads TGTGCCAGCAGCCAAACCCGGTCAGGGAACACTGAAGCTTTCTTT.

The chain joins TRBV28 to TRBJ1-5; 7 bases line up with TRBD1. Unmatched junction bases numbered 13, after V lost 8 bases and J lost 3 bases. This CDR3 is 16 amino acids long. CDR1 and CDR2 from the germline V gene are MDHEN and SYDVKM. CDR3 region: CASESEDREVNQPQHF. In DNA form, the CDR3 reads TGTGCCAGCGAGTCCGAAGACAGGGAGGTCAATCAGCCCCAGCATTTT.

The V gene is TRBV4-1, the J gene TRBJ2-2; TRBD2 is a possible D gene (5 bases). This CDR3 spans 18 amino acids. Germline V gene sequence: CDR1 MGHRA, CDR2 YSYEKL. V lost 3 bases and J 2 bases, leaving 19 bases between the germline ends. CDR3 nucleotides: TGCGCCAGCAGCCAGGCTGGATCTGGAGGAAGAAACACCGGGGAGCTGTTTTTT. This sequence encodes CASSQAGSGGRNTGELFF.

The V call is TRBV13, the J call TRBJ1-2; TRBD1 aligns across 7 bases. This CDR3 is built from 14 residues. The J segment lost 8 bases and the V segment lost 0 bases, leaving 6 bases of the junction unmatched. Germline loops: CDR1 PRHDT, CDR2 FYEKMQ (reference sequence). The CDR3 nucleotides read TGTGCCAGCAGCTTAGGGACAGGGTTCGGGGGCTACACCTTC. Translation gives CASSLGTGFGGYTF.